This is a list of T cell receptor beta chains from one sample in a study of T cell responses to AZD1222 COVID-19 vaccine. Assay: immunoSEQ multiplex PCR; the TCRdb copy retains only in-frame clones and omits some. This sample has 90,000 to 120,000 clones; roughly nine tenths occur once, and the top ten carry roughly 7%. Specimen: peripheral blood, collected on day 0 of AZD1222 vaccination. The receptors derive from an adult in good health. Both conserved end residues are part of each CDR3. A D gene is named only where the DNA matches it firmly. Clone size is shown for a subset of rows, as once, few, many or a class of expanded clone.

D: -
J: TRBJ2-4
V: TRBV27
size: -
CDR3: CASRGMSRSIQYF
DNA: TGTGCCAGCAGGGGGATGTCGCGGAGCATTCAGTACTTC

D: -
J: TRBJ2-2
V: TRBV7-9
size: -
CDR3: CASSTEGSGELFF
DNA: TGTGCCAGCAGTACGGAGGGGTCGGGGGAGCTGTTTTTT

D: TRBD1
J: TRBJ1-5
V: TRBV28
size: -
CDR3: CASSLVGDRQYQPQHF
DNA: TGTGCCAGCAGTTTAGTCGGGGACAGGCAGTATCAGCCCCAGCATTTT

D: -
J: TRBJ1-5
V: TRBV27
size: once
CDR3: CASSPRWSQDQPQHF
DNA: TGTGCCAGCAGTCCTCGATGGTCACAGGATCAGCCCCAGCATTTT

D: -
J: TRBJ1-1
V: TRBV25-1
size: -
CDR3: CASREGFAGAFF
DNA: TGTGCCAGCAGGGAGGGTTTCGCGGGGGCTTTCTTT

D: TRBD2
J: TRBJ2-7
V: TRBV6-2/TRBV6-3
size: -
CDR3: CASSYPSGIYEQYF
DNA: TGTGCCAGCAGTTATCCTAGCGGGATATACGAGCAGTACTTC

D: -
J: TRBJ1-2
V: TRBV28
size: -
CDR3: CATTSSLRGYTF
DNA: TGTGCCACCACCTCCAGCTTACGTGGCTACACCTTC

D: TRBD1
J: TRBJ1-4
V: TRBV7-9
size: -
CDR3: CASSFGQARATNEKLFF
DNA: TGTGCCAGCAGCTTCGGACAGGCCCGTGCAACTAATGAAAAACTGTTTTTT

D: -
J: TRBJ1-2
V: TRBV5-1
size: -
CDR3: CASSLGGQSNYGYTF
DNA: TGCGCCAGCAGCTTGGGAGGCCAATCCAACTATGGCTACACCTTC

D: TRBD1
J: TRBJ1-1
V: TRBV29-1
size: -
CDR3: CSATGQGAEAFF
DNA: TGCAGCGCAACGGGACAGGGGGCTGAAGCTTTCTTT

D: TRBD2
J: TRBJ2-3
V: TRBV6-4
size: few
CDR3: CASSDSKAGGSDTQYF
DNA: TGTGCCAGCAGTGACTCAAAAGCGGGAGGGTCAGATACGCAGTATTTT

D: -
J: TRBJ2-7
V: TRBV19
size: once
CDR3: CASSPGHSMSYEQYF
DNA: TGTGCCAGTAGTCCAGGACACAGCATGTCCTACGAGCAGTACTTC

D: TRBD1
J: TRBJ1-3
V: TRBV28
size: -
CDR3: CASSLLRQGGNTIYF
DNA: TGTGCCAGCAGTTTACTAAGACAGGGGGGAAACACCATATATTTT

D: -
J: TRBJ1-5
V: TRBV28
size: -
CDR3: CASSPSPSDQPQHF
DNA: TGTGCCAGCAGTCCTTCTCCCAGCGATCAGCCCCAGCATTTT

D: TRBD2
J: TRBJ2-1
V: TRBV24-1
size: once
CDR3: CATSGPPWAPGLPNNEQFF
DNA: TGTGCCACCAGTGGCCCCCCCTGGGCCCCGGGACTACCCAACAATGAGCAGTTCTTC

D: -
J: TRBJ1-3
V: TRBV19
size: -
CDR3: CASSMRQTFGNTIYF
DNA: TGTGCCAGTAGTATGAGGCAGACTTTTGGAAACACCATATATTTT

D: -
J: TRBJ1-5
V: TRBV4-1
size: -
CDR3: CASSQGPWGQPQHF
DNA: TGCGCCAGCAGCCAAGGGCCCTGGGGTCAGCCCCAGCATTTT

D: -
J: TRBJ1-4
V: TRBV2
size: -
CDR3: CASSTTVEKLFF
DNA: TGTGCCAGCAGTACAACCGTAGAAAAACTGTTTTTT

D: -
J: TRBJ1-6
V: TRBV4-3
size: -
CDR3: CASSQATTVNSPLHF
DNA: TGCGCCAGCAGCCAAGCCACTACAGTGAATTCACCCCTCCACTTT

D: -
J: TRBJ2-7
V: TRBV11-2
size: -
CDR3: CASSPYGPEQYF
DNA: TGTGCCAGCAGTCCCTACGGCCCCGAGCAGTACTTC

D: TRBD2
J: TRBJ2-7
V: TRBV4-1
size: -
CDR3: CASSYGLAVLSHEQYF
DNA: TGCGCCAGCAGTTACGGACTAGCCGTCTTATCCCACGAGCAGTACTTC

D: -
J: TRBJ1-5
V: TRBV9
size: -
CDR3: CATARRPLMWPQHF
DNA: TGTGCCACCGCTCGGCGCCCCTTAATGTGGCCCCAGCATTTT

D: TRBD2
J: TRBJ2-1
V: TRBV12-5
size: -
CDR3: CASGLVRGGRADYNEQFF
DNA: TGTGCTAGTGGTTTGGTACGGGGCGGGAGGGCCGATTACAATGAGCAGTTCTTC

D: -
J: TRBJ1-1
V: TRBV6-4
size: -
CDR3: CASRTNLNTEAFF
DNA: TGTGCCAGCAGGACAAACCTAAACACTGAAGCTTTCTTT

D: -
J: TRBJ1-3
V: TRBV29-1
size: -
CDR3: CSVEDRRTGNTIYF
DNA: TGCAGCGTAGAAGACAGGCGGACTGGAAACACCATATATTTT